Sequencing of this T cell receptor beta chain was carried out in a study of blood T cell repertoires in COVID-19. V was pared by 0 bases and J by 8 bases, with 8 bases between. The CDR3 is 13 amino acids. The germline gives CDR1 LGHNA, CDR2 YSLEER. In the authors' workflow: The authors estimated nucleated cell counts from reference gene primer amplification. TCRdb keeps only in-frame clones here, not all; method: immunoSEQ multiplex PCR. V and J calls and clone size are those listed in that table; D and trimming were worked out from the DNA. The data contain approximately 380,000 clones, 88% of them singletons. This clone was recorded once. Recovered Cohort 3 donors showed two negative PCRs, clearance, or symptom resolution.

This receptor was obtained from a woman between 18 and 29 years old who had recovered from COVID-19. Sequenced sample: PBMCs or T cells enriched from blood (not recorded which). The J gene is TRBJ1-3, the V gene TRBV4-3; no reliable D call. In DNA, the CDR3 is TGCGCCAGCAGCCAAGATCGTCCAGACACCATATATTTT. Amino acids: CASSQDRPDTIYF.